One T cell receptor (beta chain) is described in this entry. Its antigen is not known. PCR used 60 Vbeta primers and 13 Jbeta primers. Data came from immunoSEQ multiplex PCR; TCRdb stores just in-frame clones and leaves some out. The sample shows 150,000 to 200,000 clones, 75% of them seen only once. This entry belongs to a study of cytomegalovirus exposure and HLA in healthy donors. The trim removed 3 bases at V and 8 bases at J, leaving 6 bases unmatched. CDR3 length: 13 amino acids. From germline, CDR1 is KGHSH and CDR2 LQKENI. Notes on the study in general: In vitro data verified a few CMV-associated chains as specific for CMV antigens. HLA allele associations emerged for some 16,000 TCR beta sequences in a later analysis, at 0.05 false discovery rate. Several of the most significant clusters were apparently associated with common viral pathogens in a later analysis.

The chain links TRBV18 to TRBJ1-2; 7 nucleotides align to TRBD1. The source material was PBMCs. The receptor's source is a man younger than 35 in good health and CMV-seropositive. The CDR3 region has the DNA TGTGCCAGCTCACCCGGCCAGGGGGACGGCTACACCTTC. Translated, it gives CASSPGQGDGYTF.